The present T cell receptor beta chain was sequenced within a study of T cells in Graves' hyperthyroidism and ophthalmopathy. Across the whole study: Peripheral blood collection took place at initial diagnosis, before any treatment.

It was RNA transcripts that yielded the amplified TCR beta CDR3 regions. First-round RT-PCR with HTBI primers amplified the TCR CDR3 region. TCRdb independently ran MiXCR on the multiplex PCR reads; one entry per CDR3 protein. The table shows around 400,000 distinct CDR3 sequences, with nearly 15% occurring only once. The trim removed 4 bases at V and 3 bases at J, leaving 12 bases unmatched. The germline gives CDR1 SGHVS, CDR2 FNYEAQ. CDR3 length equals 16 residues. Pregnant or lactating patients were excluded, as were those with uncontrolled infection or other autoimmune disease. Every diagnosis used clinical symptoms, serum thyroxine and TRAb, thyroid ultrasound and orbital computed tomography.

The clonotype comes from a woman in her sixties with Graves' ophthalmopathy. The chain couples TRBV7-6 to TRBJ2-7; 7 bases line up with TRBD2. Sequencing was performed on blood. CDR3 in amino acids: CASSSQAGAGNYEQYF. In DNA, the CDR3 is TGTGCCAGCAGCTCCCAGGCGGGAGCGGGCAACTACGAGCAGTACTTC. The entire variable domain, with the rest obtained from reference TRBV7-6 and TRBJ2-7, is as follows: GAGVSQSPRYKVTKRGQDVALRCDPISGHVSLYWYRQALGQGPEFLTYFNYEAQQDKSGLPNDRFSAERPEGSISTLTIQRTEQRDSAMYRCASSSQAGAGNYEQYFGPGTRLTVT.